The 4 T cell receptor beta chains presented below share a single source sample, sequenced in a study of early T cells in non-severe SARS-CoV-2 infection. TCRdb re-analysed the 5' RACE reads in MiXCR, keeping a single row per CDR3 protein. The data show about 110,000 distinct CDR3 sequences, around 10% seen once. The sample taken for sequencing was whole blood. These receptors originate from an adult who was a healthcare worker with PCR-confirmed SARS-CoV-2 infection or an uninfected control (not recorded which).

This clonotype was observed at least ten times. The rearrangement uses TRBV29-1 and TRBJ1-5; D is undetermined. Germline CDR1 SQVTM, CDR2 ANQGSEA. The CDR3 consists of 13 residues. V dropped 7 bases and J dropped 3 bases, with 13 bases sitting between them. CDR3 nucleotide sequence: TGCAGCGGGTCCATCGGGCTCAATCAGCCCCAGCATTTT. This translates into CSGSIGLNQPQHF. The full variable domain, in which reference TRBV29-1 and TRBJ1-5 provide the parts outside the CDR3, is SAVISQKPSRDICQRGTSLTIQCQVDSQVTMMFWYRQQPGQSLTLIATANQGSEATYESGFVIDKFPISRPNLTFSTLTVSNMSPEDSSIYLCSGSIGLNQPQHFGDGTRLSIL.

This clonotype came up a few times. The rearrangement uses TRBV9 and TRBJ1-2; no clear D. CDR3 length equals 16 residues. Germline lookup yields CDR1 SGDLS and CDR2 YYNGEE. Trimming removed 0 bases at V and 0 bases at J, with 12 bases between. CDR3 DNA: TGTGCCAGCAGCGTAGGAAGGGCAGCTCCTAACTATGGCTACACCTTC. This sequence encodes CASSVGRAAPNYGYTF.

This clonotype was detected a few times. The chain couples TRBV7-6 to TRBJ2-1; TRBD2 matches 15 bases. After removal of 6 bases from V and 9 bases from J, the junction contained 12 bases not matched to a gene. CDR1 is SGHVS, CDR2 FNYEAQ, per germline. The CDR3 is 17 amino acids. CDR3 DNA: TGTGCCAGCAGTCGCACTACGGGACTAGCGGGAGGCGGTGAGCAGTTCTTC. Translating it yields CASSRTTGLAGGGEQFF.

There are a few counts of this clonotype. The rearrangement uses TRBV29-1 and TRBJ2-1; D unresolved. Germline lookup yields CDR1 SQVTM and CDR2 ANQGSEA. V lost 7 bases to trimming and J lost 0 bases, with 13 bases between them. This CDR3 is 14 amino acids long. This chain's CDR3 is CSGSGSSSYNEQFF. Here the CDR3 DNA reads TGCAGCGGGTCGGGTAGTAGCTCCTACAATGAGCAGTTCTTC.